Included here is one T cell receptor beta chain sequence, with context. From germline, CDR1 is MNHEY and CDR2 SMNVEV (reference sequence). The CDR3 covers 14 residues. Trimming shortened V by 5 bases and J by 1 base, and 11 bases separated the two germline ends. These data belong to a study of T cell changes during pregnancy in multiple sclerosis. Assay used: immunoSEQ multiplex PCR; TCRdb lists only in-frame clones, some missing. The sample shows more than 90,000 clones, 92% of them seen only once. This receptor was identified in a female donor with multiple sclerosis, enrolled in a pregnancy study. The rearrangement links TRBV27 to TRBJ1-1; D is possibly TRBD1 (5 bases). Here the sequenced sample was peripheral blood, taken in the first trimester of pregnancy. The DNA of the CDR3 is TGTGCCAGCAGTCCCCAGGGCCCGAACACTGAAGCTTTCTTT. Its translation: CASSPQGPNTEAFF.